Reported below is one T cell receptor (beta chain). The sample is drawn from a study of blood T cell repertoires in COVID-19. Germline assignment: CDR1 MDHEN and CDR2 SYDVKM. The CDR3 totals 15 residues. V lost 7 bases to trimming and J lost 1 base, with 14 bases between them. Some clones are missing from TCRdb's copy, which holds only in-frame ones; the method was immunoSEQ multiplex PCR. The table shows 130,000 or so clones, with around 84% occurring only once. The clonotype was recovered from a man aged 35 to 55 with acute COVID-19. The rearrangement links TRBV28 to TRBJ1-5; D may be TRBD1 (6 bases). The specimen sequenced was PBMCs or T cells enriched from blood (not recorded which). The DNA for the CDR3 is TGTGCCAGCATATCGGACAGCTTAAGCAATCAGCCCCAGCATTTT. Translating gives CASISDSLSNQPQHF.